These 19 T cell receptor beta chains originate from one sample sequenced in a study of shared clonotypes between healthy human individuals. This table comes from immunoSEQ multiplex PCR, and its TCRdb copy is limited to in-frame clones, with some not included. This table holds approximately 1,500,000 clones, roughly 98% found once. The sequencing input was naive CD4+ T cells sorted from blood. Specified subset: CD45RA+ positively selected. These receptor sequences come from a man aged 25 to 40 in good health.

This chain connects TRBV27 to TRBJ2-7, with a weak D call TRBD2 (6 bases). Trimming removed 6 bases at V and 7 bases at J, with 16 bases between. The CDR3 runs 13 residues. Germline assignment: CDR1 MNHEY and CDR2 SMNVEV (reference sequence). The CDR3 is CASSQASDGEQYF. The CDR3 DNA follows: TGTGCCAGCAGCCAAGCTAGCGATGGTGAGCAGTACTTC.

The rearrangement uses TRBV7-3 and TRBJ2-1; D may be TRBD2 (7 bases). Trimming cost V 2 bases and J 4 bases, with 15 bases left between them. The germline V gene has CDR1 SGHTA and CDR2 FQGTGA. CDR3 length equals 16 residues. Here the CDR3 DNA reads TGTGCCAGCAGCTTATCGAGGGGGAGGGCTTACAATGAGCAGTTCTTC. Its translation is CASSLSRGRAYNEQFF.

This chain uses TRBV27 with TRBJ2-1; TRBD2 aligns across 8 bases. This CDR3 has 16 amino acids. Per germline, CDR1 MNHEY and CDR2 SMNVEV (reference sequence). J was trimmed by 6 bases and V by 0 bases; bases with no gene match: 7. CDR3 in amino acids: CASSLSYPSGGNEQFF. CDR3 bases: TGTGCCAGCAGTTTATCGTACCCGAGCGGGGGCAATGAGCAGTTCTTC.

V and J are TRBV30 and TRBJ2-5; a possible D gene is TRBD2 (6 bases). V was clipped by 5 bases and J by 4 bases, with 17 bases between them. Germline-derived CDR1 and CDR2 are GTSNPN and SVGIG (reference sequence). The CDR3 is made up of 14 amino acids. CDR3 sequence reads: CAWAAGIERETQYF. CDR3 nucleotide sequence: TGTGCCTGGGCGGCGGGGATCGAAAGAGAGACCCAGTACTTC.

The gene calls are TRBV5-4 and TRBJ2-7; D is tentatively TRBD1 or TRBD2 (5 bases each). CDR3 length equals 13 residues. Trimming pared 3 bases from V and 6 bases from J, leaving 13 bases between. Germline values: CDR1 SGHNT, CDR2 YYREEE (reference sequence). CDR3 bases: TGTGCCAGCAGCTACGGGGCTTTGGGCGAGCAGTACTTC. Amino acid sequence: CASSYGALGEQYF.

J is TRBJ2-7 and V is TRBV25-1, with TRBD2 matching 7 bases. This CDR3 contains 11 residues. The germline CDR1 and CDR2 sequences are MGHDK and SYGVNS. Trimming cost V 7 bases and J 5 bases; bases outside gene matches: 2. The DNA of the CDR3 is TGTGCCAGCACCGCGGGGGACGAGCAGTACTTC. As protein: CASTAGDEQYF.

On this clone itself: This specimen includes other DNA sequences encoding the same CDR3. This sequence joins TRBV5-8 and TRBJ2-7, with D hard to call. The CDR3 spans 12 residues. V was clipped by 1 base and J by 1 base, with 3 bases between them. Germline V CDR1 and CDR2: SGHTS, YDEGEE. The CDR3 nucleotides read TGTGCCAGCAGCTTGACATCCTACGAGCAGTACTTC. This encodes CASSLTSYEQYF.

The CDR3 bases are TGTGCCAGCACCAGTCCTGGAAACACCATATATTTT. Residues: CASTSPGNTIYF. The chain couples TRBV28 to TRBJ1-3; D not certain. CDR3 length: 12 amino acids. V lost 7 bases, J lost 2 bases, and 6 bases lay in between. Germline V gene data show CDR1 as MDHEN and CDR2 as SYDVKM. The whole variable domain, remainder taken from reference TRBV28 and TRBJ1-3, is DVKVTQSSRYLVKRTGEKVFLECVQDMDHENMFWYRQDPGLGLRLIYFSYDVKMKEKGDIPEGYSVSREKKERFSLILESASTNQTSMYLCASTSPGNTIYFGEGSWLTVV.

This clone was seen once. This chain joins TRBV25-1 and TRBJ1-5; D unresolved. V gave up 5 bases and J gave up 4 bases, with 15 bases separating them. Germline CDR1 and CDR2: MGHDK and SYGVNS. The CDR3 consists of 15 residues. The CDR3 DNA is TGTGCCAGCAGTTCCCACCAGGACGGGAATCAGCCCCAGCATTTT. Translating it yields CASSSHQDGNQPQHF.

The J gene is TRBJ1-1, the V gene TRBV7-9; D is unresolved. The CDR3 consists of 13 residues. Trimming took off 1 base at V and 3 bases at J, with 6 bases between the two ends. Per germline, CDR1 SEHNR and CDR2 FQNEAQ (reference sequence). The CDR3: CASSLVDYTEAFF. The DNA of the CDR3 is TGTGCCAGCAGCTTAGTGGATTACACTGAAGCTTTCTTT.

The chain carries TRBV7-8 and TRBJ1-2, with TRBD1 identical over 7 bases. The germline gives CDR1 SGHVS, CDR2 FQNEAQ. V lost 0 bases and J lost 4; bases outside the gene matches: 2. The length of the CDR3 is 14 residues. The CDR3 sequence: CASSLADRSYGYTF. CDR3 bases: TGTGCCAGCAGCTTAGCGGACAGGTCCTATGGCTACACCTTC.

V is TRBV29-1 and J is TRBJ2-5; tentatively, D is TRBD1 or TRBD2 (6 bases each). CDR3 size: 15 residues. V was shortened by 2 bases and J by 5 bases, with 18 bases between the two germline ends. Germline V gene data show CDR1 as SQVTM and CDR2 as ANQGSEA. The CDR3: CSVECKGGSQETQYF. The CDR3 bases are TGCAGCGTTGAATGTAAGGGGGGCTCTCAGGAGACCCAGTACTTC.

Remarks on this clone: Mismatch with germline at one junction end may stem from a read error. This chain connects TRBV7-7 to TRBJ1-3; D is possibly TRBD1 (6 bases). This CDR3 has 16 amino acids. Germline V gives CDR1 SSHAT, CDR2 FNYEAQ (reference sequence). In nucleotides, the CDR3 is TGTGCTAGCAGCCCAGGTCGGGGGCCCTCTGGAAACACCATATATTTT. Translation gives CASSPGRGPSGNTIYF.

The chain couples TRBV6-5 to TRBJ1-2, with D possibly matching TRBD1 (6 bases). The CDR3 contains 14 residues. V gave up 7 bases and J gave up 5 bases, with 17 bases separating them. CDR1 is MNHEY, CDR2 SVGAGI, per germline. The CDR3 spells CASTSLGGRYGYTF. The CDR3 DNA is TGTGCCAGCACCTCTCTCGGGGGGCGGTATGGCTACACCTTC.

In nucleotides, the CDR3 is TGTGCCAGCAGCCCTACTTCAGGGCAGCCCCAGCATTTT. Protein sequence: CASSPTSGQPQHF. The chain carries TRBV9 and TRBJ1-5; possibly TRBD1 for D (5 bases). Trimming took off 4 bases at V and 7 bases at J, with 12 bases between the two ends. Looked up from germline, CDR1 is SGDLS and CDR2 is YYNGEE. This CDR3 is 13 amino acids long.

The V and J genes are TRBV2 and TRBJ2-5; possible D gene TRBD2, 7 bases. Between the trimmed V and J ends, which lost 2 bases and 2 bases, there was a span of 18 bases. The CDR3 is 17 amino acids. The germline CDR1 and CDR2 sequences are SNHLY and FYNNEI. CDR3 nucleotide sequence: TGTGCCAGCAGTGAATCGGCGGGAGTGGGACAACAAGAGACCCAGTACTTC. Residues: CASSESAGVGQQETQYF.

The gene calls are TRBV5-4 and TRBJ2-3; D unresolved. CDR1 SGHNT and CDR2 YYREEE come from the germline V gene (reference sequence). The CDR3 is 15 residues long. Trimming removed 6 bases from V and 0 bases from J, with 14 bases in between. The CDR3 spells CASTIAGRSTDTQYF. The CDR3 coding sequence is TGTGCCAGCACTATTGCCGGGCGGAGCACAGATACGCAGTATTTT.

The chain uses TRBV27 and TRBJ2-7, with D possibly being TRBD2 (6 bases). V was clipped by 2 bases and J by 2 bases, with 13 bases between them. Germline V gene data show CDR1 as MNHEY and CDR2 as SMNVEV (reference sequence). The CDR3 is made up of 15 amino acids. The CDR3 nucleotides read TGTGCCAGCAGTTTAGGGGCGGGACCGACCTACGAGCAGTACTTC. Its protein is CASSLGAGPTYEQYF.

J is TRBJ2-5 and V is TRBV5-4; D is ambiguous. Germline values: CDR1 SGHNT, CDR2 YYREEE (reference sequence). CDR3 size: 14 residues. Trimming removed 4 bases at V and 2 bases at J, with 12 bases between. CDR3: CASSLLNGQETQYF. For the CDR3, the DNA is TGTGCCAGCAGCCTATTGAACGGACAAGAGACCCAGTACTTC.